This T cell receptor beta chain was found in a study of blood T cell repertoires in COVID-19. About the research overall: In each case, the material was cDNA or gDNA derived from T cells, B-cell-depleted T cells, or PBMCs.

Source study methods: From reference gene primer amplification, estimates of nucleated cell counts were derived. Sequencing was performed with immunoSEQ multiplex PCR; in TCRdb, only in-frame clones are kept and a portion is missing. V, J and clone size are taken as reported in that table, and D and trimming were inferred from the DNA itself. The sample consists of about 110,000 clones, 70% to 80% of them appearing once. This CDR3 comprises 15 residues. CDR1 LGHNA and CDR2 YNFKEQ come from the germline V gene. V was clipped by 4 bases and J by 9 bases; unmatched bases: 8. The chain is built from TRBV4-2 and TRBJ1-6, with 8 bases that match TRBD1. This receptor was taken from a woman aged 55-70 years with acute or convalescent COVID-19. Sequencing input: peripheral blood. As DNA, the CDR3 is TGTGCCAGCAGCCCGACAGGGGAGGGTGCTTCACCCCTCCACTTT. It is translated as CASSPTGEGASPLHF.